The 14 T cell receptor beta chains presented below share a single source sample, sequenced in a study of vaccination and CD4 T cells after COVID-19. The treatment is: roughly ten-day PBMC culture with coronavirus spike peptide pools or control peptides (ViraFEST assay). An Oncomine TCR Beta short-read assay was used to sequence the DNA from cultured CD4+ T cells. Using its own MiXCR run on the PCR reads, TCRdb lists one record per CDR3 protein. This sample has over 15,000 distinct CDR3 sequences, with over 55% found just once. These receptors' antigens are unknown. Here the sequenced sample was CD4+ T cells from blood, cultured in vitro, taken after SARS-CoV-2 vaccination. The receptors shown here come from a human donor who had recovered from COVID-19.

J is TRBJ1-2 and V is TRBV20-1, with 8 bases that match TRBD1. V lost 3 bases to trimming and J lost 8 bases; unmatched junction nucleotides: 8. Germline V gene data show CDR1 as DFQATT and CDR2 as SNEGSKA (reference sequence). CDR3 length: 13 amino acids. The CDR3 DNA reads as TGCAGTGCTAGGGAAGGACAGGGCAAGGGCTACACCTTC. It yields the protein CSAREGQGKGYTF.

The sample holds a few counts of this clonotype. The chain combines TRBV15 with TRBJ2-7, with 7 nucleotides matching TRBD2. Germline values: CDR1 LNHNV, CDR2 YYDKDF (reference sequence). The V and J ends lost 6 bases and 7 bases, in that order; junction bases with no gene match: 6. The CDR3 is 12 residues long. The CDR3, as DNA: TGTGCCACCAGGCGGGAGTCCGGGGAGCAGTACTTC. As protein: CATRRESGEQYF.

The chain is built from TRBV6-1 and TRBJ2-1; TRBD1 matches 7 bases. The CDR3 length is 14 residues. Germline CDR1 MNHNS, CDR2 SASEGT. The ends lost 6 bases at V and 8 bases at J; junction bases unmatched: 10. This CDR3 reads CASRDTTGLHEQFF. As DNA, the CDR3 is TGTGCCAGCAGGGACACGACAGGGTTACATGAGCAGTTCTTC.

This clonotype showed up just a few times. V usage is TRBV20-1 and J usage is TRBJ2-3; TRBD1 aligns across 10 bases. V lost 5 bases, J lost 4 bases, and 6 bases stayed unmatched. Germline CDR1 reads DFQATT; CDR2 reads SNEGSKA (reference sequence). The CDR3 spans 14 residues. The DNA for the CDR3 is TGCAGTGCTTCCCGGGACAGGGGCTCAGATACGCAGTATTTT. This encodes CSASRDRGSDTQYF.

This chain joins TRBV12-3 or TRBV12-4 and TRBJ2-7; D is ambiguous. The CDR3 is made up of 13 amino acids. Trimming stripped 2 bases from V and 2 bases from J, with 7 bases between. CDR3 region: CASSLNRPYEQYF. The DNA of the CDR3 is TGTGCCAGCAGTTTAAACCGACCCTACGAGCAGTACTTC.

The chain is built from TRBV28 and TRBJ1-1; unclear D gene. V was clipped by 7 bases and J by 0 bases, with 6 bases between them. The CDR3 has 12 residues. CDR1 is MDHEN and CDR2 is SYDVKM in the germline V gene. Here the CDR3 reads CASTTVNTEAFF. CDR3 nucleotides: TGTGCCAGCACCACGGTGAACACTGAAGCTTTCTTT.

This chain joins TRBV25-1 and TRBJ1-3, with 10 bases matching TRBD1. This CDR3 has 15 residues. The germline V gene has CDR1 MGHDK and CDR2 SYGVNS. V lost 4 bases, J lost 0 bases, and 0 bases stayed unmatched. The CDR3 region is CASSGQGASGNTIYF. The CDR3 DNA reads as TGTGCCAGCAGTGGACAGGGGGCCTCTGGAAACACCATATATTTT.

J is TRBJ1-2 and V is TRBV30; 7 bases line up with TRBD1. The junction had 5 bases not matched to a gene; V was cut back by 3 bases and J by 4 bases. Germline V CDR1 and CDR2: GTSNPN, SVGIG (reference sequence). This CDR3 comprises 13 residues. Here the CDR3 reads CAWSQNRGYGYTF. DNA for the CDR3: TGTGCCTGGAGCCAGAACAGGGGCTATGGCTACACCTTC.

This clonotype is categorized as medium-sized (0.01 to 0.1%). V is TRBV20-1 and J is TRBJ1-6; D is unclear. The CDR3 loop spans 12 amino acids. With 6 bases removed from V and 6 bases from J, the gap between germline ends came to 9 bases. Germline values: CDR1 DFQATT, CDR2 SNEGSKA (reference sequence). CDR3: CSAWTGNSPLHF. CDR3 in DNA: TGCAGTGCCTGGACGGGTAATTCACCCCTCCACTTT.

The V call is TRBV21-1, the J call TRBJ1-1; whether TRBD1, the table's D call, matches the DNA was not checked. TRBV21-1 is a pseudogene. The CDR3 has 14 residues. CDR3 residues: CASSRGEWDTEAFF. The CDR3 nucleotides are TGTGCCAGCAGCAGAGGGGAATGGGACACTGAAGCTTTCTTT.

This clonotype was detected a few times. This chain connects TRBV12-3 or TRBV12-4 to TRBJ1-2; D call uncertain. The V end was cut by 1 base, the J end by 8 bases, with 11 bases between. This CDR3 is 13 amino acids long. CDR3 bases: TGTGCCAGCAGTTTAGGTACGGCGCGGGGCTACACCTTC. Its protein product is CASSLGTARGYTF.

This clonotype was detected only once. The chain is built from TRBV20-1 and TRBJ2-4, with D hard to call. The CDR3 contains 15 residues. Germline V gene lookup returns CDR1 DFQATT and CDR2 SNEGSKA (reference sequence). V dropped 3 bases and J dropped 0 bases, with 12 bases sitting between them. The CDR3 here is CSARDRDLAKNIQYF. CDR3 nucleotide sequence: TGCAGTGCTAGGGACCGAGACCTAGCCAAAAACATTCAGTACTTC.

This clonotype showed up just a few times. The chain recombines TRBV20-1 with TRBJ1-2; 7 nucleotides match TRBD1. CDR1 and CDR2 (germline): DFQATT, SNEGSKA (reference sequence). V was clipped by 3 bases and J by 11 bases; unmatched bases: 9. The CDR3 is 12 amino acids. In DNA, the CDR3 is TGCAGTGCTAGCTTCCGAAACAGGGGTTACACCTTC. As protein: CSASFRNRGYTF.

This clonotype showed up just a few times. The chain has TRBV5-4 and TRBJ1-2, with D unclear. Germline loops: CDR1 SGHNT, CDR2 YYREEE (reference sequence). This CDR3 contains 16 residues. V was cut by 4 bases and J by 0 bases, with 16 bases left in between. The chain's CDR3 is CASSLTPDRANYGYTF. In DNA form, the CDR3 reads TGTGCCAGCAGCCTCACCCCAGACCGAGCTAACTATGGCTACACCTTC.